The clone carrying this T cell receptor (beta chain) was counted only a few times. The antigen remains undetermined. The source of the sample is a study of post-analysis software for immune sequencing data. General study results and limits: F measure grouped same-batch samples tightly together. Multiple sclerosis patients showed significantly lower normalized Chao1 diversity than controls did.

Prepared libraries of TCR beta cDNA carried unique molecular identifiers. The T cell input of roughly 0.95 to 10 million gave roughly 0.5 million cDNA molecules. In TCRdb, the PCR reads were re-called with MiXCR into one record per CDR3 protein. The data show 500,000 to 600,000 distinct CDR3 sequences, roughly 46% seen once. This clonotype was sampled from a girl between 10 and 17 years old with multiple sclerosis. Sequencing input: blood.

The CDR3 DNA is TGTGCCAGCACGAGGGATTTCACAGATACGCAGTATTTT. This encodes CASTRDFTDTQYF. The chain links TRBV6-1 to TRBJ2-3; tentative D call: TRBD2 (5 bases). CDR1 is MNHNS and CDR2 is SASEGT in the germline V gene. V was pared by 7 bases and J by 2 bases, with 10 bases between. The CDR3 contains 13 residues.